This passage covers 25 T cell receptor beta chains from one sample sequenced in a study of a mutant IDH1 vaccine in newly diagnosed glioma. Assay: immunoSEQ multiplex PCR; the TCRdb copy retains only in-frame clones and omits some. This sample has approximately 58,000 clones; around four fifths occur once, and the top ten carry roughly 4%. For these receptors, no antigen is known. Stated time point: week 47, end of study. Each vaccine dose was 300 ug of mutant IDH1 20-mer peptide, with topical imiquimod. The sequences come from PBMCs, collected from a glioma patient whose treatment included an IDH1 peptide vaccine. These TCRs come from a young man with glioma.

The chain joins TRBV7-9 to TRBJ1-6, with D unclear. The CDR3 is 16 amino acids. The germline V and J ends were trimmed by 1 base and 4 bases, with 11 bases remaining between them. Germline CDR1 and CDR2: SEHNR and FQNEAQ (reference sequence). The CDR3: CASSLGQRPYNSPLHF. The DNA for the CDR3 is TGTGCCAGCAGCTTAGGGCAGAGGCCTTATAATTCACCCCTCCACTTT.

The rearrangement links TRBV2 to TRBJ1-2, with unresolved D. This CDR3 spans 13 amino acids. Germline CDR1 SNHLY, CDR2 FYNNEI. V shed 2 bases and J shed 8 bases, with 12 bases lying between them. CDR3 loop: CASSENGVRGYTF. DNA of the CDR3: TGTGCCAGCAGTGAAAATGGAGTGAGGGGCTACACCTTC.

This clone has a single count. The chain joins TRBV4-1 to TRBJ1-1; 9 nucleotides align to TRBD1. V lost 3 bases to trimming and J lost 10 bases; unmatched junction nucleotides: 21. This CDR3 region has 18 residues. The germline V gene has CDR1 MGHRA and CDR2 YSYEKL. Written as DNA, the CDR3 is TGCGCCAGCAGCCATAGGTTCATTGGGTTACAGGGGGCAGTTGGAGCTTTCTTT. As protein: CASSHRFIGLQGAVGAFF.

This chain links TRBV6-5 with TRBJ2-7; D possibly corresponds to TRBD2 (5 bases). CDR3 length equals 12 residues. In germline, CDR1 is MNHEY, CDR2 SVGAGI. The V and J ends lost 8 bases and 3 bases respectively, with 11 bases between them. The CDR3 here is CASSPGSYEQYF. In DNA, the CDR3 is TGTGCCAGCTCGCCGGGAAGCTACGAGCAGTACTTC.

The V call is TRBV5-1, the J call TRBJ1-2, with D possibly matching TRBD1 (6 bases). The CDR3 is made up of 14 amino acids. Trimming took 1 base from V and 8 from J, leaving 15 bases between them. CDR1 SGHRS and CDR2 YFSETQ come from the germline V gene. In nucleotides, the CDR3 is TGCGCCAGCAGCTTGACGACAGGTTCTCTGGGCTACACCTTC. Translation gives CASSLTTGSLGYTF.

The chain has TRBV6-4 and TRBJ2-3; 9 bases align to TRBD2. This CDR3 spans 14 amino acids. Trimming removed 2 bases from V and 8 bases from J; junction bases left unmatched: 5. Germline V gives CDR1 MRHNA, CDR2 SNTAGT. CDR3 nucleotides: TGTGCCAGCAGTGACCGCGGGGGGGCTGGTACGCAGTATTTT. This encodes CASSDRGGAGTQYF.

The V call is TRBV5-5, the J call TRBJ1-2; tentative D call: TRBD1 (6 bases). The V end lost 5 bases, the J end lost 0 bases, and 8 bases lay between the germline ends. The length of the CDR3 is 13 residues. The germline CDR1 and CDR2 sequences are SGHKS and YYEKEE (reference sequence). The CDR3 sequence: CASRTGTNYGYTF. The CDR3 DNA follows: TGTGCCAGCAGAACAGGGACTAACTATGGCTACACCTTC. The whole variable domain, filled in from reference TRBV5-5 and TRBJ1-2, reads DAGVTQSPTHLIKTRGQQVTLRCSPISGHKSVSWYQQVLGQGPQFIFQYYEKEERGRGNFPDRFSARQFPNYSSELNVNALLLGDSALYLCASRTGTNYGYTFGSGTRLTVV.

This chain links TRBV30 with TRBJ2-7; TRBD1 matches 7 bases. The V segment lost 1 base and the J segment 4 bases; nucleotides outside the gene matches: 7. Germline CDR1 is GTSNPN and CDR2 is SVGIG (reference sequence). The CDR3 has 14 amino acids. The CDR3 loop is CAWSAHRGLYEQYF. The CDR3 coding sequence is TGTGCCTGGAGTGCTCACAGGGGTCTTTACGAGCAGTACTTC.

V and J are TRBV14 and TRBJ2-5; 14 bases map to TRBD2. Germline assignment: CDR1 SGHDN and CDR2 FVKESK. The CDR3 runs to 16 residues. V lost 4 bases, J lost 2 bases, and 3 bases stayed unmatched. Here the CDR3 reads CASSLRLAGGQETQYF. For the CDR3, the DNA is TGTGCCAGCAGCCTAAGACTAGCGGGGGGGCAAGAGACCCAGTACTTC.

The rearrangement uses TRBV28 and TRBJ1-4, with a tentative D call TRBD1 (6 bases). The CDR3 consists of 14 residues. The germline V gene has CDR1 MDHEN and CDR2 SYDVKM. Trimming pared 4 bases from V and 5 bases from J, leaving 11 bases between. The CDR3 DNA reads TGTGCCAGCAGTTCCGGGACACCGAATGAAAAACTGTTTTTT. Residues: CASSSGTPNEKLFF.

The V gene is TRBV19, the J gene TRBJ1-2; 9 bases match TRBD1. The length of the CDR3 is 15 residues. Germline CDR1 LNHDA, CDR2 SQIVND (reference sequence). After removal of 1 base from V and 10 bases from J, the junction contained 10 bases not matched to a gene. CDR3 nucleotides: TGTGCCAGTAGTATAGGTGGGACAGGGAGTCCAGTCTACACCTTC. Encoded protein: CASSIGGTGSPVYTF.

V gene TRBV28 combines with J gene TRBJ2-3; 15 nucleotides agree with TRBD2. This CDR3 is built from 18 residues. The J segment lost 4 bases and the V segment lost 10 bases, leaving 15 bases of the junction unmatched. CDR1 MDHEN and CDR2 SYDVKM come from the germline V gene. As DNA, the CDR3 is TGTGCCACCTCCGGACTAGCGGGGGGGCGAGGATGGGCAGATACGCAGTATTTT. This gives the protein CATSGLAGGRGWADTQYF.

V and J are TRBV4-1 and TRBJ2-2, with 12 nucleotides matching TRBD1. CDR1 is MGHRA and CDR2 is YSYEKL in the germline V gene. J lost 3 bases, V lost 3 bases, and 14 bases had no gene match. This CDR3 comprises 20 residues. Written as DNA, the CDR3 is TGCGCCAGCAGCCAGTCTATCCGAGGGACAGGGGGCCGGGACACCGGGGAGCTGTTTTTT. Translating it yields CASSQSIRGTGGRDTGELFF.

The chain joins TRBV6-6 to TRBJ2-3, with 9 bases aligning to TRBD2. This CDR3 is built from 16 residues. Germline-derived CDR1 and CDR2 are MNHNY and SVGAGI (reference sequence). Trimming took 4 bases from V and 0 from J; bases not matched to a gene: 5. The CDR3 nucleotides are TGTGCCAGCAGTTCTACTAGCGGGCCTAGCACAGATACGCAGTATTTT. This codes for CASSSTSGPSTDTQYF.

The J gene is TRBJ2-5, the V gene TRBV9; 7 bases agree with TRBD1. Germline assignment: CDR1 SGDLS and CDR2 YYNGEE. The CDR3 runs to 19 residues. The ends lost 4 bases at V and 0 bases at J; junction bases unmatched: 18. The CDR3 loop reads CASSPKTGFSRIYQETQYF. In DNA form, the CDR3 reads TGTGCCAGCAGCCCAAAGACAGGGTTTTCGCGAATTTACCAAGAGACCCAGTACTTC.

This chain connects TRBV5-1 to TRBJ2-7; D remains unclear. This CDR3 is 13 amino acids long. The germline CDR1 and CDR2 sequences are SGHRS and YFSETQ. The V end was cut by 5 bases, the J end by 1 base, with 10 bases between. CDR3 amino acids: CASSSITSYEQYF. The CDR3, as DNA: TGCGCCAGCAGTTCAATAACGTCCTACGAGCAGTACTTC.

The V call is TRBV5-1, the J call TRBJ1-3; no clear D gene. The germline V and J ends were trimmed by 2 bases and 0 bases, with 6 bases remaining between them. Germline lookup yields CDR1 SGHRS and CDR2 YFSETQ. The CDR3 runs 14 residues. CDR3 in amino acids: CASSFQSSGNTIYF. CDR3 nucleotide sequence: TGCGCCAGCAGCTTCCAGAGCTCTGGAAACACCATATATTTT.

This chain joins TRBV4-1 and TRBJ2-7, with 7 bases fitting TRBD1. The CDR3 is 14 amino acids. With V trimmed by 1 base and J by 2 bases, 2 bases remained unmatched. Germline V CDR1 and CDR2: MGHRA, YSYEKL. The CDR3 coding sequence is TGCGCCAGCAGCCAAGGACAGGGAACCTACGAGCAGTACTTC. Protein: CASSQGQGTYEQYF.

The chain carries TRBV7-6 and TRBJ2-5; TRBD1 matches 12 bases. Germline V gene data show CDR1 as SGHVS and CDR2 as FNYEAQ. The V gene end was trimmed by 5 bases and the J gene end by 5 bases; junction bases not matched to a gene: 12. The CDR3 is 17 amino acids. In nucleotides, the CDR3 is TGTGCCAGCAGCCCAGGGGGACAGGGGGCGCGTTTGGAGACCCAGTACTTC. Translating gives CASSPGGQGARLETQYF.

The chain has TRBV30 and TRBJ1-5, with D perhaps TRBD1 (5 bases). This CDR3 has 14 residues. The V end was cut by 0 bases, the J end by 3 bases, with 9 bases between. Germline CDR1 is GTSNPN and CDR2 is SVGIG (reference sequence). CDR3 in DNA: TGTGCCTGGAGTGTCGGGGCCGACAATCAGCCCCAGCATTTT. Protein sequence: CAWSVGADNQPQHF.

This clone rates as medium-sized. The chain couples TRBV5-1 to TRBJ2-7; maybe TRBD2 (5 bases). From germline, CDR1 is SGHRS and CDR2 YFSETQ. The CDR3 is 14 residues long. V was trimmed by 0 bases and J by 2 bases, leaving 9 bases between them. In DNA, the CDR3 is TGCGCCAGCAGCTTGGCCAGCGGCCCCTACGAGCAGTACTTC. Its protein product is CASSLASGPYEQYF.

This clone was found once. The V call is TRBV28, the J call TRBJ1-6; D unclear. Germline V gene sequence: CDR1 MDHEN, CDR2 SYDVKM. The V end lost 4 bases, the J end lost 16 bases, and 20 bases lay between the germline ends. This CDR3 has 14 amino acids. This CDR3 reads CASSSTTRVAGLHF. CDR3 nucleotides: TGTGCCAGCAGTTCTACGACACGGGTGGCAGGACTCCACTTT.

This clone is a singleton in its sample. This chain uses TRBV5-8 with TRBJ2-1, with TRBD2 matching over 14 bases. Germline loops: CDR1 SGHTS, CDR2 YDEGEE. Trimming took 0 bases from V and 7 from J; bases not matched to a gene: 0. The CDR3 is 15 residues long. CDR3 bases: TGTGCCAGCAGCTTGGGACTAGCGGGGGGGAATGAGCAGTTCTTC. Its protein is CASSLGLAGGNEQFF.

The genes are TRBV4-1 and TRBJ1-3; D gene unclear. This CDR3 spans 17 amino acids. CDR1 and CDR2 (germline): MGHRA, YSYEKL. Trimming pared 3 bases from V and 0 bases from J, leaving 15 bases between. In DNA form, the CDR3 reads TGCGCCAGCAGCCACGCCAACGGCAGGAGCTCTGGAAACACCATATATTTT. It codes for CASSHANGRSSGNTIYF.

This clone was counted a single time. The chain carries TRBV28 and TRBJ2-5, with 8 bases lining up with TRBD1. The CDR3 has 14 residues. The germline V gene encodes CDR1 MDHEN and CDR2 SYDVKM. J was trimmed by 5 bases and V by 2 bases; bases with no gene match: 4. The CDR3 DNA follows: TGTGCCAGCAGTTTAGGCAGGGGGCCTGAGACCCAGTACTTC. Translation gives CASSLGRGPETQYF.